This record looks at one TCR beta chain sequence and its context. Its antigen is undetermined. This sample stems from a study of Graves' ophthalmopathy and Graves' hyperthyroidism. Overall study findings and caveats: Sensitivity of approximately 88% and specificity of roughly 80% were achieved when a 13-signature model separated ophthalmopathy from stable hyperthyroidism. Blood was where most expanded thyroid clonotypes above 0.001 frequency also turned up.

Amplified TCR beta CDR3 regions were obtained using RNA transcripts as template. RT-PCR was first run with HTBI primers, then multiplex PCR in a second round. TCRdb analysed the multiplex PCR reads with MiXCR anew, one entry per CDR3 protein. Of about 600,000 distinct CDR3 sequences listed, roughly 40% are singletons. The study excluded patients with other autoimmune diseases, uncontrolled infections, pregnancy or lactation. As diagnostic evidence, clinical symptoms, serum thyroxine, TRAb, thyroid ultrasound and orbital computed tomography were relied upon. CDR3 length equals 14 residues. Germline loops: CDR1 SNHLY, CDR2 FYNNEI.

Sequenced material: peripheral blood or thyroid tissue (not recorded which). The V and J genes are TRBV2 and TRBJ2-7; TRBD2 is a possible D gene (6 bases). TRBJ2-1 matches the DNA end more closely, so the J call is doubtful. This TCR was recovered from an adult man with Graves' hyperthyroidism. DNA of the CDR3: TGTGCCAGCAATAAAGGGGCTAGCGTCAATGAGCAGTTCTTC. Its protein product is CASNKGASVNEQFF.